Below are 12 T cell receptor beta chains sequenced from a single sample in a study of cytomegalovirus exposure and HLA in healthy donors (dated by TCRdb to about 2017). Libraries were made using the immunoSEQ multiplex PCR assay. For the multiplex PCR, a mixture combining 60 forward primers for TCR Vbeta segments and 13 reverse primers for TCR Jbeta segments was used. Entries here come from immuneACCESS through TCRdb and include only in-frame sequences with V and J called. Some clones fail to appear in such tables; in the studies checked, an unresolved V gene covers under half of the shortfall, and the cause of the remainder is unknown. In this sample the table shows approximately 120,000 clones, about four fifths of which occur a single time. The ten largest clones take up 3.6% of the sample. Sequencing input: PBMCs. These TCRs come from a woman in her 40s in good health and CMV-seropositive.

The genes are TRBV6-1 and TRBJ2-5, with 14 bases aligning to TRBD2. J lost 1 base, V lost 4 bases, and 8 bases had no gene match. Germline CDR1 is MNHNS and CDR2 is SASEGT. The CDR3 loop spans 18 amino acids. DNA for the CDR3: TGTGCCAGCAGTGTACGACTAGCGGGAGGGCCGCGCCAAGAGACCCAGTACTTC. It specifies CASSVRLAGGPRQETQYF.

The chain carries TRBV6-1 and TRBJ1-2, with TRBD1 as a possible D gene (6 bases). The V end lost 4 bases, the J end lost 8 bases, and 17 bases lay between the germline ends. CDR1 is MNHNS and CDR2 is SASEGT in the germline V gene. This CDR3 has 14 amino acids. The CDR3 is CASSAERGAGGYTF. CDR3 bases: TGTGCCAGCAGTGCCGAGCGGGGGGCGGGGGGCTACACCTTC.

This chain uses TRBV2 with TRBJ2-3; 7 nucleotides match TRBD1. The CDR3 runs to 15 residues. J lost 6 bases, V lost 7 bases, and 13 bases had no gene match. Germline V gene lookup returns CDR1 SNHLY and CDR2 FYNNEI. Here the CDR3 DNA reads TGTGCCAGCAACAGCCCGGGCGGCAGGGGGGATACGCAGTATTTT. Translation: CASNSPGGRGDTQYF.

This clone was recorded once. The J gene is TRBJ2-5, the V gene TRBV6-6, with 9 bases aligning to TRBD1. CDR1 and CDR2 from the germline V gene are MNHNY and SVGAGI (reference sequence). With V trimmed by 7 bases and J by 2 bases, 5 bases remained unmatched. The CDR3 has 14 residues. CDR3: CASNRDRDQETQYF. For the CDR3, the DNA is TGTGCCAGCAACCGGGACAGGGATCAAGAGACCCAGTACTTC.

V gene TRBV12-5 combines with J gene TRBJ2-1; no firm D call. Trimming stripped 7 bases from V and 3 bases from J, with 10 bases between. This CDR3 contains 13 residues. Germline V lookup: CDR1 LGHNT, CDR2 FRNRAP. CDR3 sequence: CASERNGYNEQFF. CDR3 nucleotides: TGTGCTAGTGAGAGAAATGGCTACAATGAGCAGTTCTTC.

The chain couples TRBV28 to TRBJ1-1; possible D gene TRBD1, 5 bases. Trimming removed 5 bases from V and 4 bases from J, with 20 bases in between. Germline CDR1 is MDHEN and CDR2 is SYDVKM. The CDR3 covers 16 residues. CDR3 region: CASSPRTSRGSTEAFF. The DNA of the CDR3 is TGTGCCAGCAGTCCAAGGACTTCCCGGGGGAGCACTGAAGCTTTCTTT.

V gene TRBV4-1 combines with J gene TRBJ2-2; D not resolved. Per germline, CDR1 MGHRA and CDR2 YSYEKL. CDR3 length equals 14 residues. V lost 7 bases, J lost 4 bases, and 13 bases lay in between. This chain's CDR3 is CASTDWVGTGELFF. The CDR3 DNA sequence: TGCGCCAGCACCGACTGGGTGGGCACCGGGGAGCTGTTTTTT.

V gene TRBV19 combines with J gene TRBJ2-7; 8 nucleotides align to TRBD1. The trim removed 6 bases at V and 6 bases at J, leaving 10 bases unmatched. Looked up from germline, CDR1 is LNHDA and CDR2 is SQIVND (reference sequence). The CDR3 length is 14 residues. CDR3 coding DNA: TGTGCCAGTAGCCGGCGGGACAGGAGGGCCGAGCAGTACTTC. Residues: CASSRRDRRAEQYF. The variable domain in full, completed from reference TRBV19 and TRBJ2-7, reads DGGITQSPKYLFRKEGQNVTLSCEQNLNHDAMYWYRQDPGQGLRLIYYSQIVNDFQKGDIAEGYSVSREKKESFPLTVTSAQKNPTAFYLCASSRRDRRAEQYFGPGTRLTVT.

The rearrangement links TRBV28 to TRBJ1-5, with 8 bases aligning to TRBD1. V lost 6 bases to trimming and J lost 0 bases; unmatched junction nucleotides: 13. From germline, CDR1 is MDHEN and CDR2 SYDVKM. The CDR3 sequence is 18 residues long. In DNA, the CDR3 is TGTGCCAGCAGCCGAACAAGGACAGGGACAAATAGCAATCAGCCCCAGCATTTT. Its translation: CASSRTRTGTNSNQPQHF.

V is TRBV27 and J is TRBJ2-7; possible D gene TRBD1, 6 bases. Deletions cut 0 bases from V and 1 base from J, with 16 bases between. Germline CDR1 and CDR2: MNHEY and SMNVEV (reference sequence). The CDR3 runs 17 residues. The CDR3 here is CASSLSRTGTGSYEQYF. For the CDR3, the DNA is TGTGCCAGCAGTTTATCTAGAACAGGTACAGGGTCCTACGAGCAGTACTTC.

For the CDR3, the DNA is TGCAGCGTACAGGACAGGGGTGGAACTGAAGCTTTCTTT. As protein: CSVQDRGGTEAFF. The chain uses TRBV29-1 and TRBJ1-1, with 9 bases identical to TRBD1. The trim removed 6 bases at V and 5 bases at J, leaving 7 bases unmatched. The CDR3 is 13 amino acids. Per the germline V gene, CDR1 is SQVTM and CDR2 is ANQGSEA.

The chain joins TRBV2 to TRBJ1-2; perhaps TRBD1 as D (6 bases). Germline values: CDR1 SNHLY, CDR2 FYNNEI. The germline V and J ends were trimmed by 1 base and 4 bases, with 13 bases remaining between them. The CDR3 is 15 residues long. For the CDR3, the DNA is TGTGCCAGCAGTGAAGGACAGGCCAGACCCTATGGCTACACCTTC. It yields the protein CASSEGQARPYGYTF.